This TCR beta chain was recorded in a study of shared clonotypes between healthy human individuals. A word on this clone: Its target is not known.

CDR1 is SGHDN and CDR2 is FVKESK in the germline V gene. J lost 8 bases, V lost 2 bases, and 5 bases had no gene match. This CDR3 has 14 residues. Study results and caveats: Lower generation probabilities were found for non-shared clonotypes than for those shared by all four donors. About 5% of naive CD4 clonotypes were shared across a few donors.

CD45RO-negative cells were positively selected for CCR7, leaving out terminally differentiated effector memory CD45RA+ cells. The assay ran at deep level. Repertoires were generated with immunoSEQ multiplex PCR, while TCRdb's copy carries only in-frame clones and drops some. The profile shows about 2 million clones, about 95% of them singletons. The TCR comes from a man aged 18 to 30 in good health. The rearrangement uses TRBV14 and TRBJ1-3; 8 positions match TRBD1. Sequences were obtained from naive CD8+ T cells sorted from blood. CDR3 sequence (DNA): TGTGCCAGCAGCCAACGACAGGGGCTAGACACCATATATTTT. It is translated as CASSQRQGLDTIYF. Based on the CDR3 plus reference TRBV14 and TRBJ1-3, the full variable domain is EAGVTQFPSHSVIEKGQTVTLRCDPISGHDNLYWYRRVMGKEIKFLLHFVKESKQDESGMPNNRFLAERTGGTYSTLKVQPAELEDSGVYFCASSQRQGLDTIYFGEGSWLTVV.